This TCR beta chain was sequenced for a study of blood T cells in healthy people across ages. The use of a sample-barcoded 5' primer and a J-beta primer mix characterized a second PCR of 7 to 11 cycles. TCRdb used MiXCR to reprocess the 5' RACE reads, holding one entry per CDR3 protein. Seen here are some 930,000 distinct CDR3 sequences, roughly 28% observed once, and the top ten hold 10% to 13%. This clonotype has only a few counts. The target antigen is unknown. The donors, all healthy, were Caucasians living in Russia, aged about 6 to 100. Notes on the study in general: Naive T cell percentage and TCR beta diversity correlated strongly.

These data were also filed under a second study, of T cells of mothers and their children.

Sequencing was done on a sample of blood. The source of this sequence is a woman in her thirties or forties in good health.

CDR3 DNA sequence: TGTGCCAGCAGCCGCCGACAGGGGCGCTCCTACAATGAGCAGTTCTTC. The encoded protein is CASSRRQGRSYNEQFF. The chain employs TRBV2 and TRBJ2-1; 8 nucleotides match TRBD1. Germline CDR1 reads SNHLY; CDR2 reads FYNNEI. The CDR3 contains 16 residues. The trim removed 6 bases at V and 0 bases at J, leaving 7 bases unmatched.